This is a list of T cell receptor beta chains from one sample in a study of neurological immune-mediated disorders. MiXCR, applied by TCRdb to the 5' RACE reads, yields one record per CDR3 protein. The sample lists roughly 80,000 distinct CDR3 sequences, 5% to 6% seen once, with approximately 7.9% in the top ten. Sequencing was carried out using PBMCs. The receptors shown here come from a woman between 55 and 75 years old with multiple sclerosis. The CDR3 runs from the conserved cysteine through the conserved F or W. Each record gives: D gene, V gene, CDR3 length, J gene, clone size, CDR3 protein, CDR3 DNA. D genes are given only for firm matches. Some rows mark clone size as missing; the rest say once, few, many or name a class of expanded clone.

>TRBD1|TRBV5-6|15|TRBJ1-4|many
CASSARDSFNEKLFF
TGTGCCAGCAGCGCCAGGGACAGTTTTAATGAAAAACTGTTTTTT
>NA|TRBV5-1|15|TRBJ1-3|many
CASSGAGLGGNTIYF
TGCGCCAGCAGCGGCGCGGGGTTAGGTGGAAACACCATATATTTT
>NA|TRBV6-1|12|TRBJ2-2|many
CASIPDTGELFF
TGTGCCAGCATTCCGGACACCGGGGAGCTGTTTTTT
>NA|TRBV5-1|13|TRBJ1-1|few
CASSKEMNTEAFF
TGCGCCAGCAGCAAGGAGATGAACACTGAAGCTTTCTTT
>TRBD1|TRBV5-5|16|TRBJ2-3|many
CASSLIGTGIWDTQYF
TGTGCCAGCAGCTTGATCGGGACAGGGATATGGGATACGCAGTATTTT
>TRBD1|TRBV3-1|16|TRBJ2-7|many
CASSQDRTGVFYEQYF
TGTGCCAGCAGCCAAGACCGGACAGGGGTGTTTTACGAGCAGTACTTC
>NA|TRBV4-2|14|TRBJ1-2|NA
CASSQEDENYVYTF
TGTGCCAGCAGCCAAGAGGACGAAAACTATGTCTACACCTTC
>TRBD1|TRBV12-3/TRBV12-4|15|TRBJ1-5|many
CASSPGGGSHQPQHF
TGTGCCAGCAGCCCAGGGGGCGGAAGCCATCAGCCCCAGCATTTT
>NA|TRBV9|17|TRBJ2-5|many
CASSGDGATVQGETQYF
TGTGCCAGCAGCGGAGACGGGGCAACCGTCCAGGGAGAGACCCAGTACTTC
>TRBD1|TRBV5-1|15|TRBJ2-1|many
CASSTRQGSYNEQFF
TGCGCCAGCAGTACGCGACAGGGCTCCTACAATGAGCAGTTCTTC
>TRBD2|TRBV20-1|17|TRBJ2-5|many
CSALPGLAGSNQETQYF
TGCAGTGCGCTCCCGGGACTAGCGGGAAGTAATCAAGAGACCCAGTACTTC
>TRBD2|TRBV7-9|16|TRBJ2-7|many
CASSLPGLAGGNEQYF
TGTGCCAGCAGCTTACCGGGACTAGCGGGGGGGAACGAGCAGTACTTC
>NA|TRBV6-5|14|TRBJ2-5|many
CASSYSTDQETQYF
TGTGCCAGCAGTTACTCGACGGACCAAGAGACCCAGTACTTC
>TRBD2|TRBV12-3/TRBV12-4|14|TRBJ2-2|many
CASRGLASAGELFF
TGTGCCAGCAGGGGACTAGCGAGCGCCGGGGAGCTGTTTTTT
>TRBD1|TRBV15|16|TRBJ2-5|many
CATSRTGTGDGETQYF
TGTGCCACCAGCAGAACCGGGACAGGAGACGGAGAGACCCAGTACTTC
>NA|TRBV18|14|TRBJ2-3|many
CASSPWGSGDTQYF
TGTGCCAGCTCACCATGGGGTTCCGGCGATACGCAGTATTTT
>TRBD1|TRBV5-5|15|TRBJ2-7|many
CASSFDRGNFYEQYF
TGTGCCAGCAGCTTTGACAGGGGGAACTTCTACGAGCAGTACTTC
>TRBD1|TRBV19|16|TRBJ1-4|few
CASSSQPDRKDEKLFF
TGTGCCAGTAGTTCTCAACCGGACAGGAAGGATGAAAAACTGTTTTTT
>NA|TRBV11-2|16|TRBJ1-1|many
CASSSMFGRRIPEAFF
TGTGCCAGCAGCTCTATGTTCGGGAGGAGAATCCCTGAAGCTTTCTTT
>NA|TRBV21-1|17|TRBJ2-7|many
CASSKGNAGTLSYEQYF
TGTGCCAGCAGCAAGGGCAATGCCGGGACACTTTCTTACGAGCAGTACTTC
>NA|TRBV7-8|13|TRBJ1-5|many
CASSSPGGQPQHF
TGTGCCAGCAGCTCACCCGGTGGTCAGCCCCAGCATTTT
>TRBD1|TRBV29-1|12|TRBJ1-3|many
CSVVGQGYTIYF
TGCAGCGTTGTGGGACAGGGCTACACCATATATTTT
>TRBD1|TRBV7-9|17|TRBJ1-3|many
CASSLAGTGLIGNTIYF
TGTGCCAGCAGCTTAGCAGGGACAGGGCTAATTGGAAACACCATATATTTT
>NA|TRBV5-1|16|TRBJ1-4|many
CASSLGAGLTNEKLFF
TGCGCCAGCAGCTTGGGGGCAGGGTTGACTAATGAAAAACTGTTTTTT
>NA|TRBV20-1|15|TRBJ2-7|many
CSALPSQGYSYEQYF
TGCAGTGCCCTCCCATCTCAAGGGTACTCCTACGAGCAGTACTTC
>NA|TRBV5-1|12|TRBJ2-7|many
CASSSTADSMDF
TGCGCCAGCAGCTCGACCGCGGATTCGATGGACTTC
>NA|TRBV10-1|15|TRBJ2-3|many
CASSGLAVGSDTQYF
TGCGCCAGCAGTGGACTGGCCGTTGGGTCAGATACGCAGTATTTT
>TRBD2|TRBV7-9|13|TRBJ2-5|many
CASRWEGIETQYF
TGTGCCAGCAGATGGGAGGGGATTGAGACCCAGTACTTC
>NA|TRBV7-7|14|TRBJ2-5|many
CASSRQTTQETQYF
TGTGCCAGCAGCCGCCAGACAACCCAAGAGACCCAGTACTTC
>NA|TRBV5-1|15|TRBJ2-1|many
CASSEAGVSYNEQFF
TGCGCCAGCAGCGAGGCAGGGGTATCCTACAATGAGCAGTTCTTC
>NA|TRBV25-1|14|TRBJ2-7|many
CASSEYGTTYEQYF
TGTGCCAGCAGTGAATACGGGACCACCTACGAGCAGTACTTC
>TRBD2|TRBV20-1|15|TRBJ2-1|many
CSVPPRGGAYNEQFF
TGCAGTGTCCCCCCTCGGGGGGGAGCCTACAATGAGCAGTTCTTC
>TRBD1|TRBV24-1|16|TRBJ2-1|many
CATSDPGQGIYNEQFF
TGTGCCACCAGTGACCCCGGACAGGGAATCTACAATGAGCAGTTCTTC
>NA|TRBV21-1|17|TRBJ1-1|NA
CASSQEFDSWGNTEAFF
TGTGCCAGCAGCCAAGAATTCGATTCCTGGGGGAACACTGAAGCTTTCTTT
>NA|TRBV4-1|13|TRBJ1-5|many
CASSQGSNQPQHF
TGCGCCAGCAGCCAGGGTAGCAATCAGCCCCAGCATTTT
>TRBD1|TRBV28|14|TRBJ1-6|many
CASSQTGGGSPLHF
TGTGCCAGCAGCCAGACAGGGGGCGGTTCACCCCTCCACTTT
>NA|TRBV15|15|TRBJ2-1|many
CATSRDRGIGDEQFF
TGTGCCACCAGCAGAGATCGGGGGATTGGCGATGAGCAGTTCTTC
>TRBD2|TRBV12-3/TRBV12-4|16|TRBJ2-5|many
CASSLGLAGIQETQYF
TGTGCCAGCAGTTTAGGACTAGCGGGTATCCAAGAGACCCAGTACTTC
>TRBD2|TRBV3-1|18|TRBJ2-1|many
CASSQGPPAREGYNEQFF
TGTGCCAGCAGCCAAGGCCCTCCGGCCAGGGAGGGCTACAATGAGCAGTTCTTC
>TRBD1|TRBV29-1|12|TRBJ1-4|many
CSGRTGVEKLFF
TGCAGCGGGCGAACAGGGGTTGAAAAACTGTTTTTT
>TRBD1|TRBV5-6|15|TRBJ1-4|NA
CASSFAGTGGEKLFF
TGTGCCAGCAGCTTTGCCGGGACAGGGGGAGAAAAACTGTTTTTT
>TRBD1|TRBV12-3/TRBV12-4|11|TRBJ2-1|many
CASRRGLEQFF
TGTGCCAGCAGGAGGGGGCTTGAGCAGTTCTTC
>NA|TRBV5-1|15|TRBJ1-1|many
CASSLALGVNTEAFF
TGCGCCAGCAGCTTGGCCCTAGGGGTGAACACTGAAGCTTTCTTT
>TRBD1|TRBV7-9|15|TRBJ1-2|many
CASGTPGQGNYGYTF
TGTGCCAGCGGAACCCCGGGACAGGGGAACTACGGCTACACCTTC
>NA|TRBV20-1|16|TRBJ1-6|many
CSARSGAQHGNSPLHF
TGCAGTGCTAGATCGGGGGCCCAACACGGTAATTCACCCCTCCACTTT
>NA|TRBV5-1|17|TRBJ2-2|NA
CASSKTPDSMDTGELFF
TGCGCCAGCAGCAAAACCCCGGACAGTATGGACACCGGGGAGCTGTTTTTT
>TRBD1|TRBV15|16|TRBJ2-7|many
CATSREGDRNFYEQYF
TGTGCCACCAGCAGAGAAGGGGACAGAAACTTTTACGAGCAGTACTTC
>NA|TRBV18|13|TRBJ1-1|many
CASSTQGRAEAFF
TGTGCCAGCTCCACACAGGGCCGGGCTGAAGCTTTCTTT
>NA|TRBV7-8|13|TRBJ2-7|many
CASSSTRDTQQYF
TGTGCCAGCAGCTCGACCAGAGATACACAGCAGTACTTC
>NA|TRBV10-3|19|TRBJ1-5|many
CAISESSARMSSGNQPQHF
TGTGCCATCAGTGAGTCGAGTGCAAGGATGTCGAGTGGCAATCAGCCCCAGCATTTT
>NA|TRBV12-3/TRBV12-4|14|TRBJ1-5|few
CASSRDPATGPQHF
TGTGCCAGCAGTAGGGACCCTGCCACGGGGCCCCAGCATTTT
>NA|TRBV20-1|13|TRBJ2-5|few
CSARRRGGETQYF
TGCAGTGCTAGACGCAGGGGAGGAGAGACCCAGTACTTC